The 14 T cell receptor beta chains given below trace back to one sample, sequenced in a study of blood T cell repertoires in COVID-19. The assay was immunoSEQ multiplex PCR, and TCRdb's table has in-frame clones only and misses some. The sample contains hundreds of thousands of clones, over 75% of which appear only once. Sequencing was performed on PBMCs or T cells enriched from blood (not recorded which). All receptors come from a woman aged 50 to 65 with acute COVID-19.

The J gene is TRBJ2-7, the V gene TRBV5-1; possibly TRBD1 for D (7 bases). The CDR3 spans 13 residues. Per germline, CDR1 SGHRS and CDR2 YFSETQ. The V and J ends lost 0 bases and 6 bases respectively, with 10 bases between them. DNA for the CDR3: TGCGCCAGCAGCTTGGGGAGGGACAGCGAGCAGTACTTC. It yields the protein CASSLGRDSEQYF. Together with reference TRBV5-1 and TRBJ2-7, the CDR3 gives the full variable domain: KAGVTQTPRYLIKTRGQQVTLSCSPISGHRSVSWYQQTPGQGLQFLFEYFSETQRNKGNFPGRFSGRQFSNSRSEMNVSTLELGDSALYLCASSLGRDSEQYFGPGTRLTVT.

The chain couples TRBV7-2 to TRBJ1-2; no clear D. This CDR3 comprises 12 residues. V lost 4 bases, J lost 8 bases, and 11 bases lay in between. Per germline, CDR1 SGHTA and CDR2 FQGNSA. The CDR3 loop is CASSSPPGGYTF. CDR3 coding DNA: TGTGCCAGCAGCTCCCCACCGGGGGGCTACACCTTC.

Only one count was recorded for this clone. The chain carries TRBV2 and TRBJ2-5; TRBD1 might be the D (6 bases). The V and J ends lost 3 bases and 5 bases respectively, with 16 bases between them. The CDR3 runs 15 residues. Germline values: CDR1 SNHLY, CDR2 FYNNEI. The CDR3 spells CASSDPRTAEETQYF. The CDR3 DNA sequence: TGTGCCAGCAGTGATCCCCGGACAGCTGAGGAGACCCAGTACTTC. The variable domain in full, with the rest retrieved from reference TRBV2 and TRBJ2-5, is EPEVTQTPSHQVTQMGQEVILRCVPISNHLYFYWYRQILGQKVEFLVSFYNNEISEKSEIFDDQFSVERPDGSNFTLKIRSTKLEDSAMYFCASSDPRTAEETQYFGPGTRLLVL.

CDR3 residues: CAWSKPGQRNEKLFF. CDR3 nucleotides: TGTGCCTGGAGTAAACCGGGACAGCGAAATGAAAAACTGTTTTTT. The V gene is TRBV30, the J gene TRBJ1-4; 7 bases are a match to TRBD1. Germline V gene data show CDR1 as GTSNPN and CDR2 as SVGIG (reference sequence). The trim removed 2 bases at V and 5 bases at J, leaving 8 bases unmatched. The CDR3 consists of 15 residues.

The J gene is TRBJ1-2, the V gene TRBV19; TRBD1 matches at 8 bases. The CDR3 is 14 residues long. The germline gives CDR1 LNHDA, CDR2 SQIVND (reference sequence). V trimming: 4 bases; J trimming: 1 base; junction bases outside the gene matches: 2. The CDR3 DNA sequence: TGTGCCAGTAGTAGGGGACAGGTTAACTATGGCTACACCTTC. The encoded protein is CASSRGQVNYGYTF.

This clone was recorded only once. Other DNA sequences within the sample encode an identical CDR3. V and J are TRBV5-1 and TRBJ1-2; no firm D call. Trimming took off 0 bases at V and 8 bases at J, with 8 bases between the two ends. There are 12 residues in the CDR3. Germline CDR1 reads SGHRS; CDR2 reads YFSETQ. This chain's CDR3 is CASSLGTGGYTF. CDR3 nucleotide sequence: TGCGCCAGCAGCTTGGGGACGGGAGGCTACACCTTC.

This clone was detected once. The chain uses TRBV12-5 and TRBJ1-6; unclear D gene. CDR3 length: 14 residues. Germline V gene data show CDR1 as LGHNT and CDR2 as FRNRAP. V shed 2 bases and J shed 6 bases, with 8 bases lying between them. In DNA, the CDR3 is TGTGCTAGTGGTTTGTCGGTTTTTAATTCACCCCTCCACTTT. Residues: CASGLSVFNSPLHF.

The J gene is TRBJ1-6, the V gene TRBV2; TRBD1 is a possible D gene (6 bases). V dropped 1 base and J dropped 10 bases, with 8 bases sitting between them. Germline V gene data show CDR1 as SNHLY and CDR2 as FYNNEI. The length of the CDR3 is 13 residues. The DNA of the CDR3 is TGTGCCAGCAGTGAAGAGGGGGGGTCACCCCTCCACTTT. Amino acid sequence: CASSEEGGSPLHF.

The V gene is TRBV30, the J gene TRBJ1-5; D is unclear. Trimming shortened V by 0 bases and J by 3 bases, and 9 bases separated the two germline ends. CDR3 length: 14 amino acids. Germline V gene data show CDR1 as GTSNPN and CDR2 as SVGIG (reference sequence). The CDR3 bases are TGTGCCTGGAGTGTGGCCAGTTCCAATCAGCCCCAGCATTTT. It translates to CAWSVASSNQPQHF.

In its sample, this clone was seen once. This chain uses TRBV7-2 with TRBJ2-3, with TRBD1 identical over 11 bases. The CDR3 has 16 residues. Trimming took 4 bases from V and 4 from J; bases not matched to a gene: 7. Germline lookup yields CDR1 SGHTA and CDR2 FQGNSA. The CDR3 nucleotides read TGTGCCAGCAGCTCCGGACAGGGGGCACTGGCAGATACGCAGTATTTT. Translation gives CASSSGQGALADTQYF.

This chain links TRBV10-2 with TRBJ2-1; the D gene is possibly TRBD2 (5 bases). Trimming stripped 7 bases from V and 6 bases from J, with 10 bases between. Germline CDR1 and CDR2: WSHSY and SAAADI. The CDR3 spans 12 residues. As DNA, the CDR3 is TGCGCCAGCACTCCCGGAGGCAATGAGCAGTTCTTC. Protein: CASTPGGNEQFF.

This sequence joins TRBV30 and TRBJ2-4; 7 nucleotides match TRBD2. With 3 bases clipped from V and 5 bases from J, the junction kept 13 bases outside the gene matches. This CDR3 is built from 16 residues. The V gene's germline CDR1 is GTSNPN and CDR2 SVGIG (reference sequence). The CDR3 DNA follows: TGTGCCTGGAGGCATCGCACGGGGGGACTGGAAAACATTCAGTACTTC. Translating gives CAWRHRTGGLENIQYF.

The V and J genes are TRBV5-4 and TRBJ1-1; D may be TRBD1 (6 bases). Germline CDR1 reads SGHNT; CDR2 reads YYREEE (reference sequence). V lost 5 bases and J 5 bases, leaving 16 bases between the germline ends. CDR3 length: 14 amino acids. CDR3 in amino acids: CASSSYRVGTEAFF. The DNA of the CDR3 is TGTGCCAGCAGTTCCTACAGGGTAGGGACTGAAGCTTTCTTT.

This chain links TRBV3-1 (or the pseudogene TRBV3-2) with TRBJ2-3; 11 bases are shared with TRBD2. In germline, CDR1 is LGHDT, CDR2 YNNKEL (reference sequence). The CDR3 spans 15 residues. With 4 bases clipped from V and 5 bases from J, the junction kept 5 bases outside the gene matches. The CDR3 loop is CASSRGLAGGDTQYF. The CDR3 DNA sequence: TGTGCCAGCAGCCGGGGGCTAGCGGGGGGAGATACGCAGTATTTT.